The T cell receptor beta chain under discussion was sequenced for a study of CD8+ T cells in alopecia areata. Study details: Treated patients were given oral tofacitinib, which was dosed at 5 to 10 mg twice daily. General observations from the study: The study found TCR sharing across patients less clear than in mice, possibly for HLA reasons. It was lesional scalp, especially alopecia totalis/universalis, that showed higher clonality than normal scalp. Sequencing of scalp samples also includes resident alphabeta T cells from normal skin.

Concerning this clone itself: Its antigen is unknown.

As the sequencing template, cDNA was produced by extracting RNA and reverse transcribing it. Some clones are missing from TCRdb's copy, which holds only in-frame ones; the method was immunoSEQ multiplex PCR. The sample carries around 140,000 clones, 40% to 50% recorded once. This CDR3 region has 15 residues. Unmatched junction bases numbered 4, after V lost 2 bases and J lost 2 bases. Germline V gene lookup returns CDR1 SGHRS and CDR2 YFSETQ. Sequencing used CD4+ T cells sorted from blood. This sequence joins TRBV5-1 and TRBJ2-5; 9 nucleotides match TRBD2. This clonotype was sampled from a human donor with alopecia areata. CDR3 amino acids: CASSFLAGMQETQYF. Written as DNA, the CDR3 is TGCGCCAGCAGCTTTCTAGCGGGAATGCAAGAGACCCAGTACTTC. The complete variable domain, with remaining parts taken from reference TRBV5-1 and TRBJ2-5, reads KAGVTQTPRYLIKTRGQQVTLSCSPISGHRSVSWYQQTPGQGLQFLFEYFSETQRNKGNFPGRFSGRQFSNSRSEMNVSTLELGDSALYLCASSFLAGMQETQYFGPGTRLLVL.